The 25 T cell receptor beta chains presented below share a single source sample, sequenced in a study of PD-1 blockade in classical Hodgkin lymphoma. Clones were read by immunoSEQ multiplex PCR, and TCRdb kept only the in-frame ones, dropping some. The sample consists of about 29,000 clones, around three quarters of them appearing once. Exposure to brentuximab vedotin varied, and each patient had relapsed following autologous stem cell transplantation. The source was peripheral blood mononuclear cells (PBMCs), collected before the second cycle of nivolumab. The receptors originated from a human donor with classical Hodgkin lymphoma.

The chain couples TRBV10-2 to TRBJ1-1; the D is unclear. There are 14 residues in the CDR3. CDR1 is WSHSY and CDR2 is SAAADI in the germline V gene. The CDR3 sequence is CALSPTGRNTEAFF. In DNA form, the CDR3 reads TGCGCTCTTAGTCCTACGGGAAGGAACACTGAAGCTTTCTTT.

The table lists this clone with a few counts. The chain couples TRBV28 to TRBJ2-7, with D possibly being TRBD1 (6 bases). The CDR3 consists of 13 residues. V dropped 7 bases and J dropped 3 bases, with 13 bases sitting between them. CDR1 is MDHEN and CDR2 is SYDVKM in the germline V gene. The DNA for the CDR3 is TGTGCCAGCACCCACAGGGAAAGCTACGAGCAGTACTTC. Encoded protein: CASTHRESYEQYF.

This chain joins TRBV19 and TRBJ2-5; a weak D match, TRBD2 (6 bases). Germline CDR1 reads LNHDA; CDR2 reads SQIVND (reference sequence). The CDR3 extends over 16 amino acids. V lost 5 bases, J lost 2 bases, and 18 bases lay in between. The CDR3 sequence is CASSPIGGVVQETQYF. Written as DNA, the CDR3 is TGTGCCAGTAGTCCAATCGGGGGAGTAGTACAAGAGACCCAGTACTTC.

The rearrangement joins TRBV11-3 to TRBJ2-1, with 7 bases lining up with TRBD2. The CDR3 runs 14 residues. CDR1 and CDR2 (germline): SGHNT, YENEEA. V shed 1 base, J shed 8 bases, and the junction held 5 bases outside the gene matches. The CDR3, as DNA: TGTGCCAGCAGCTTAGGACTAGCCAACCATGAGCAGTTCTTC. It codes for CASSLGLANHEQFF.

The genes are TRBV19 and TRBJ1-1, with a tentative D call TRBD1 (6 bases). Germline V CDR1 and CDR2: LNHDA, SQIVND (reference sequence). The CDR3 runs 14 residues. Trimming left V 6 bases short and J 4 bases short, with 15 bases between. The CDR3 sequence: CASSYREGGTEAFF. In nucleotides, the CDR3 is TGTGCCAGTAGCTACAGGGAAGGGGGCACTGAAGCTTTCTTT.

The V and J genes are TRBV19 and TRBJ2-5; D is perhaps TRBD1 (6 bases). This CDR3 is built from 14 residues. Between the trimmed V and J ends, which lost 5 bases and 1 base, there was a span of 11 bases. Germline-derived CDR1 and CDR2 are LNHDA and SQIVND (reference sequence). DNA for the CDR3: TGTGCCAGTAGTGCGAGACAGGTCCAAGAGACCCAGTACTTC. Translating gives CASSARQVQETQYF.

The chain employs TRBV6-5 and TRBJ1-6; perhaps TRBD1 as D (6 bases). The CDR3 runs to 13 residues. V was pared by 6 bases and J by 9 bases, with 12 bases between. CDR1 and CDR2 (germline): MNHEY, SVGAGI. The CDR3 nucleotides are TGTGCCAGCAGCCCGGGGGGCGCTTCACCCCTCCACTTT. This codes for CASSPGGASPLHF.

This clone was detected a few times. The rearrangement joins TRBV7-6 to TRBJ2-1; 8 nucleotides line up with TRBD2. The CDR3 loop spans 16 amino acids. Germline V gene data show CDR1 as SGHVS and CDR2 as FNYEAQ. J was trimmed by 5 bases and V by 4 bases; bases with no gene match: 10. In DNA, the CDR3 is TGTGCCAGCAGCTCTACCGGGACTAGTCTTGACAATGAGCAGTTCTTC. It translates to CASSSTGTSLDNEQFF.

This chain links TRBV15 with TRBJ2-7; 11 nucleotides line up with TRBD1. Germline-derived CDR1 and CDR2 are LNHNV and YYDKDF (reference sequence). CDR3 length: 14 amino acids. The V segment lost 4 bases and the J segment 5 bases; nucleotides outside the gene matches: 4. The DNA for the CDR3 is TGTGCCACCAGCATCTCGGGACAGGGGGACGAGCAGTACTTC. The encoded protein is CATSISGQGDEQYF. Together with reference TRBV15 and TRBJ2-7, the CDR3 gives the full variable domain: DAMVIQNPRYQVTQFGKPVTLSCSQTLNHNVMYWYQQKSSQAPKLLFHYYDKDFNNEADTPDNFQSRRPNTSFCFLDIRSPGLGDTAMYLCATSISGQGDEQYFGPGTRLTVT.

The chain employs TRBV7-8 and TRBJ2-5; TRBD2 aligns across 9 bases. The ends lost 7 bases at V and 3 bases at J; junction bases unmatched: 9. The CDR3 runs to 15 residues. Germline lookup yields CDR1 SGHVS and CDR2 FQNEAQ. The CDR3 nucleotides are TGTGCCAGCACCAATAGCGGGGGAGTGAAAGAGACCCAGTACTTC. Residues: CASTNSGGVKETQYF.

The genes are TRBV7-2 and TRBJ2-2; unclear D gene. CDR1 SGHTA and CDR2 FQGNSA come from the germline V gene. This CDR3 has 17 residues. Trimming removed 1 base from V and 4 bases from J, with 16 bases in between. In nucleotides, the CDR3 is TGTGCCAGCAGCTTAGAAACTGAGGCAGTTATCACCGGGGAGCTGTTTTTT. It specifies CASSLETEAVITGELFF.

The chain links TRBV5-4 to TRBJ1-2; D is ambiguous. Per the germline V gene, CDR1 is SGHNT and CDR2 is YYREEE (reference sequence). CDR3 length equals 13 residues. V was clipped by 4 bases and J by 4 bases, with 11 bases between them. CDR3 region: CASSLDGTYGYTF. The CDR3, as DNA: TGTGCCAGCAGCCTAGACGGAACCTATGGCTACACCTTC.

This clone was recorded only once. The chain combines TRBV19 with TRBJ2-3, with TRBD1 identical over 9 bases. Trimming removed 5 bases from V and 0 bases from J; junction bases left unmatched: 3. The CDR3 contains 15 residues. The V gene's germline CDR1 is LNHDA and CDR2 SQIVND (reference sequence). The chain's CDR3 is CASSADRGSTDTQYF. CDR3 nucleotides: TGTGCCAGTAGTGCGGACAGGGGAAGCACAGATACGCAGTATTTT.

This clone has a single count. The chain recombines TRBV7-2 with TRBJ2-6; no firm D call. Between the trimmed V and J ends, which lost 10 bases and 0 bases, there was a span of 10 bases. Per germline, CDR1 SGHTA and CDR2 FQGNSA. This CDR3 is built from 14 residues. CDR3 nucleotide sequence: TGTGCCACCAGTTCGGACTCTGGGGCCAACGTCCTGACTTTC. The encoded protein is CATSSDSGANVLTF.

This chain joins TRBV2 and TRBJ2-5; possible D gene TRBD2, 5 bases. The germline V gene encodes CDR1 SNHLY and CDR2 FYNNEI. V dropped 3 bases and J dropped 5 bases, with 13 bases sitting between them. This CDR3 is built from 14 residues. The CDR3 DNA reads as TGTGCCAGCAGTGACGAATCGGGAATCGAGACCCAGTACTTC. This codes for CASSDESGIETQYF.

The chain combines TRBV10-3 with TRBJ2-3; 15 nucleotides agree with TRBD2. V dropped 2 bases and J dropped 5; count of bases not matched to a gene: 11. From germline, CDR1 is ENHRY and CDR2 SYGVKD. The CDR3 is 19 amino acids. CDR3 coding DNA: TGTGCCATCAGTGAGGCCCCGGGACTAGCGGGGGGAAATGGAGATACGCAGTATTTT. Translating gives CAISEAPGLAGGNGDTQYF.

This clone was counted a few times. The chain uses TRBV28 and TRBJ2-7; D remains unclear. The germline gives CDR1 MDHEN, CDR2 SYDVKM. Trimming took off 9 bases at V and 2 bases at J, with 17 bases between the two ends. CDR3 size: 14 residues. CDR3 in amino acids: CASKSAPQTYEQYF. For the CDR3, the DNA is TGTGCCAGTAAATCAGCTCCTCAAACCTACGAGCAGTACTTC.

This clone has more than one count but fewer than ten. The genes are TRBV9 and TRBJ2-5; possible D gene TRBD1, 6 bases. The CDR3 is 16 residues long. CDR1 and CDR2 from the germline V gene are SGDLS and YYNGEE. V lost 0 bases, J lost 0 bases, and 12 bases lay in between. The CDR3 DNA reads TGTGCCAGCAGCGTAGCCCCTGGGGGCCACCAAGAGACCCAGTACTTC. It yields the protein CASSVAPGGHQETQYF.

The rearrangement links TRBV4-2 to TRBJ2-1; perhaps TRBD2 as D (7 bases). V was clipped by 0 bases and J by 7 bases, with 16 bases between them. Per germline, CDR1 LGHNA and CDR2 YNFKEQ. There are 16 residues in the CDR3. CDR3 sequence (DNA): TGTGCCAGCAGCCAAGATCGGTGGGGGGGCCAAAATGAGCAGTTCTTC. Its protein is CASSQDRWGGQNEQFF.

This sequence joins TRBV2 and TRBJ1-4; perhaps TRBD1 as D (5 bases). Germline CDR1 reads SNHLY; CDR2 reads FYNNEI. The CDR3 extends over 15 amino acids. The V and J ends lost 6 bases and 3 bases respectively, with 14 bases between them. As DNA, the CDR3 is TGTGCCAGCAGCGGTCTTCAGGGATCTAATGAAAAACTGTTTTTT. It specifies CASSGLQGSNEKLFF.

CDR3 in DNA: TGTGCCAGCAGCTTAGAGGGGGGCGTGGGAGAGACCCAGTACTTC. Encoded protein: CASSLEGGVGETQYF. This chain connects TRBV13 to TRBJ2-5; D possibly matches TRBD1 or TRBD2 (6 bases each). CDR3 size: 15 residues. Germline V gene sequence: CDR1 PRHDT, CDR2 FYEKMQ (reference sequence). V was trimmed by 1 base and J by 4 bases, leaving 13 bases between them.

This chain joins TRBV6-1 and TRBJ2-7, with D perhaps given as TRBD1 or TRBD2 (5 bases each). Trimming took 6 bases from V and 6 from J, leaving 15 bases between them. From germline, CDR1 is MNHNS and CDR2 SASEGT. The CDR3 is 13 amino acids. In DNA, the CDR3 is TGTGCCAGCAGAGGGACCGGGCGCAGCGAGCAGTACTTC. This gives the protein CASRGTGRSEQYF.

The chain carries TRBV4-1 and TRBJ2-7; D might be TRBD2 (6 bases). Between the trimmed V and J ends, which lost 1 base and 0 bases, there was a span of 10 bases. Germline CDR1 reads MGHRA; CDR2 reads YSYEKL. This CDR3 contains 15 residues. The CDR3 DNA reads TGCGCCAGCAGCCAAGGGAACGGGGGCTCCTACGAGCAGTACTTC. Protein product: CASSQGNGGSYEQYF.

The chain uses TRBV27 and TRBJ1-5, with D possibly matching TRBD1 (5 bases). Between the trimmed V and J ends, which lost 0 bases and 6 bases, there was a span of 15 bases. This CDR3 region has 16 residues. Looked up from germline, CDR1 is MNHEY and CDR2 is SMNVEV (reference sequence). CDR3 sequence (DNA): TGTGCCAGCAGTTTATCCGGGACTGGGGTTGGTCAGCCCCAGCATTTT. Encoded protein: CASSLSGTGVGQPQHF.

This clone was counted only a few times. The chain employs TRBV2 and TRBJ2-7; D might be TRBD1 (5 bases). The CDR3 is 12 residues long. Germline assignment: CDR1 SNHLY and CDR2 FYNNEI. Trimming took 5 bases from V and 3 from J, leaving 8 bases between them. In DNA, the CDR3 is TGTGCCAGCAGTACTGACAGCTACGAGCAGTACTTC. It translates to CASSTDSYEQYF.